The 2 T cell receptor beta chains given below trace back to one sample, sequenced in a study of T cell changes during pregnancy in multiple sclerosis. Repertoires were generated with immunoSEQ multiplex PCR, while TCRdb's copy carries only in-frame clones and drops some. The table shows about 40,000 clones, with 75% to 95% occurring only once. Sequencing used CD4+ T cells from peripheral blood mononuclear cells, obtained in the second trimester of pregnancy. These receptors originate from a female donor in good health, enrolled as a control in a pregnancy study.

This chain joins TRBV15 and TRBJ2-1; the match to TRBD2 covers 8 bases. Germline lookup yields CDR1 LNHNV and CDR2 YYDKDF (reference sequence). V was pared by 4 bases and J by 0 bases, with 11 bases of the junction left unmatched. The CDR3 runs to 18 residues. Written as DNA, the CDR3 is TGTGCCACCAGCACCACTTCCCGGGGGACTAGCTCCTACAATGAGCAGTTCTTC. Protein sequence: CATSTTSRGTSSYNEQFF.

The chain uses TRBV27 and TRBJ2-5, with 10 bases lining up with TRBD2. J lost 2 bases, V lost 6 bases, and 15 bases had no gene match. This CDR3 comprises 18 residues. The V gene's germline CDR1 is MNHEY and CDR2 SMNVEV (reference sequence). The CDR3 DNA reads as TGTGCCAGCAGCCCCGGTTGGAGCGGGGGGGGTCTGCAAGAGACCCAGTACTTC. Its protein is CASSPGWSGGGLQETQYF.